This entry lists 27 T cell receptor beta chains sequenced from one sample in a study of shared clonotypes between healthy human individuals. Using immunoSEQ multiplex PCR, the repertoire was profiled, and TCRdb retains in-frame clones only, with some absent. The data contain around 500,000 clones, approximately 80% of them singletons. Sequenced: PBMCs. The origin of the receptors is a woman aged 35 to 49 in good health. Some clones in this sample may be carry-over from other donors' samples.

V is TRBV29-1 and J is TRBJ2-7; the match to TRBD2 covers 8 bases. The CDR3 loop spans 11 amino acids. Looked up from germline, CDR1 is SQVTM and CDR2 is ANQGSEA. V gave up 6 bases and J gave up 2 bases; unmatched junction bases: 0. The CDR3 DNA reads as TGCAGCGTGCGGGAGGCCTACGAGCAGTACTTC. This codes for CSVREAYEQYF.

This clone was picked up one time. This chain connects TRBV6-1 to TRBJ2-2; D ambiguous. V lost 4 bases, J lost 0 bases, and 9 bases lay in between. Germline CDR1 reads MNHNS; CDR2 reads SASEGT. CDR3 length: 15 residues. The CDR3 region is CASSGTLANTGELFF. CDR3 nucleotide sequence: TGTGCCAGCAGTGGGACGTTAGCGAACACCGGGGAGCTGTTTTTT.

This chain uses TRBV30 with TRBJ1-3; perhaps TRBD1 as D (6 bases). V gave up 2 bases and J gave up 4 bases, with 21 bases separating them. The CDR3 spans 17 residues. Germline loops: CDR1 GTSNPN, CDR2 SVGIG (reference sequence). The CDR3 reads CAWSPTQGSFAGNTIYF. CDR3 sequence (DNA): TGTGCCTGGAGTCCAACACAGGGAAGCTTTGCCGGAAACACCATATATTTT.

The chain couples TRBV11-2 to TRBJ2-5; 7 nucleotides line up with TRBD2. From germline, CDR1 is SGHAT and CDR2 FQNNGV. With V trimmed by 5 bases and J by 4 bases, 7 bases remained unmatched. CDR3 length equals 14 residues. The CDR3, as DNA: TGTGCCAGCAGCCCAAGCGGGGTGGGAGAGACCCAGTACTTC. As protein: CASSPSGVGETQYF.

The chain joins TRBV5-1 to TRBJ2-7, with a tentative D call TRBD2 (6 bases). In germline, CDR1 is SGHRS, CDR2 YFSETQ. CDR3 length: 15 residues. With 0 bases removed from V and 8 bases from J, the gap between germline ends came to 18 bases. In nucleotides, the CDR3 is TGCGCCAGCAGCTTGGGTACGGGAGTCGGGTACAAGCAGTACTTC. The encoded protein is CASSLGTGVGYKQYF.

This clone was picked up one time. This chain joins TRBV6-4 and TRBJ2-7, with D unclear. This CDR3 has 13 amino acids. CDR1 and CDR2 (germline): MRHNA, SNTAGT. Trimming stripped 5 bases from V and 4 bases from J, with 12 bases between. The CDR3 here is CASSRAVGYEQYF. The DNA of the CDR3 is TGTGCCAGCAGTAGAGCAGTGGGATACGAGCAGTACTTC.

As regards this clone: A far larger clone is just one base off, so this is likely a read error. This CDR3 is also generated by other DNA sequences in the sample. The CDR3, as DNA: TGTGCCAGCAACGATGCTTGGCGGGAGGGGAACGAGCAGTTCTTC. Protein product: CASNDAWREGNEQFF. The gene calls are TRBV27 and TRBJ2-1; TRBD2 aligns across 9 bases. The ends lost 7 bases at V and 10 bases at J; junction bases unmatched: 14. Germline loops: CDR1 MNHEY, CDR2 SMNVEV (reference sequence). The CDR3 consists of 15 residues.

This clone was observed many times. The rearrangement uses TRBV4-2 and TRBJ2-6, with 7 nucleotides matching TRBD2. Per germline, CDR1 LGHNA and CDR2 YNFKEQ. This CDR3 has 17 residues. The V gene end was trimmed by 0 bases and the J gene end by 2 bases; junction bases not matched to a gene: 4. The CDR3 protein is CASSQDAGVAGANVLTF. In DNA form, the CDR3 reads TGTGCCAGCAGCCAAGATGCGGGGGTAGCTGGGGCCAACGTCCTGACTTTC.

The chain links TRBV6-5 to TRBJ1-2; tentatively, D is TRBD1 (6 bases). This CDR3 region has 14 residues. The V and J ends lost 6 bases and 8 bases respectively, with 19 bases between them. Germline loops: CDR1 MNHEY, CDR2 SVGAGI. As DNA, the CDR3 is TGTGCCAGCAGAGACTTAACACAGGGACGCGGCTACACCTTC. Its translation: CASRDLTQGRGYTF.

This clone was seen a few times. The chain employs TRBV7-3 and TRBJ1-2; D gene unclear. Trimming left V 2 bases short and J 1 base short, with 5 bases between. The CDR3 spans 13 residues. Germline assignment: CDR1 SGHTA and CDR2 FQGTGA. The CDR3 sequence is CASSLGFNYGYTF. The CDR3 region has the DNA TGTGCCAGCAGCTTAGGCTTTAACTATGGCTACACCTTC.

The rearrangement joins TRBV7-9 to TRBJ1-2; 9 bases fit TRBD1. CDR3 length: 14 amino acids. Germline values: CDR1 SEHNR, CDR2 FQNEAQ (reference sequence). J gave up 7 bases and V 2 bases, and 5 bases lay outside the gene matches. The CDR3 region is CASSLTTGGSGYTF. The CDR3 DNA follows: TGTGCCAGCAGCTTAACGACAGGGGGGTCTGGCTACACCTTC.

This clone showed up many times. Other DNA sequences of this sample code for an identical CDR3. The chain couples TRBV7-9 to TRBJ1-2; D is uncertain. CDR1 is SEHNR and CDR2 is FQNEAQ in the germline V gene (reference sequence). V was clipped by 5 bases and J by 2 bases, with 6 bases between them. The CDR3 is 12 residues long. The CDR3 protein is CASSPGNYGYTF. The CDR3 DNA sequence: TGTGCCAGCAGCCCCGGCAACTATGGCTACACCTTC.

V is TRBV7-2 and J is TRBJ2-5; D tentatively fits TRBD1 or TRBD2 (6 bases each). There are 14 residues in the CDR3. Germline V CDR1 and CDR2: SGHTA, FQGNSA. The ends were cut back, 5 bases at V and 4 bases at J, with 14 bases in the middle. The CDR3 loop reads CASSPMGGVETQYF. The CDR3 DNA reads as TGTGCCAGCAGCCCAATGGGGGGCGTAGAGACCCAGTACTTC.

This clone was seen many times. This chain links TRBV4-1 with TRBJ1-2, with a possible D match to TRBD1 (6 bases). CDR1 is MGHRA, CDR2 YSYEKL, per germline. The CDR3 loop spans 14 amino acids. V gave up 8 bases and J gave up 3 bases, with 16 bases separating them. CDR3 nucleotides: TGCGCCAGCGCCGGGGGAGGGGGTGACTATGGCTACACCTTC. Translated: CASAGGGGDYGYTF.

This rearrangement joins TRBV5-1 to TRBJ2-5, with no clear D. CDR3 length equals 11 residues. Trimming cost V 4 bases and J 4 bases, with 5 bases left between them. Germline V gene data show CDR1 as SGHRS and CDR2 as YFSETQ. The DNA of the CDR3 is TGCGCCAGCAGCGATACAGAGACCCAGTACTTC. Protein: CASSDTETQYF.

The chain employs TRBV29-1 and TRBJ1-1; 7 bases are shared with TRBD1. The CDR3 runs 13 residues. V lost 3 bases to trimming and J lost 0 bases; unmatched junction nucleotides: 1. Germline values: CDR1 SQVTM, CDR2 ANQGSEA. The CDR3 DNA reads as TGCAGCGTTGAGGGACAGCTGAACACTGAAGCTTTCTTT. Translating gives CSVEGQLNTEAFF.

This clone was recorded many times. This sequence joins TRBV7-8 and TRBJ1-2, with TRBD1 matching 9 bases. From germline, CDR1 is SGHVS and CDR2 FQNEAQ. CDR3 length equals 14 residues. The V and J ends lost 5 bases and 4 bases, in that order; junction bases with no gene match: 5. This CDR3 reads CASSPDRGGYGYTF. The CDR3 region has the DNA TGTGCCAGCAGCCCGGACAGGGGAGGCTATGGCTACACCTTC.

CDR3 DNA sequence: TGTGCCAGCACCCCCCAGCGGGCTGATGGTAATGAGCAGTTCTTC. Its protein is CASTPQRADGNEQFF. V usage is TRBV7-8 and J usage is TRBJ2-1; D perhaps matches TRBD2 (6 bases). CDR3 length: 15 residues. Germline V gene sequence: CDR1 SGHVS, CDR2 FQNEAQ. The V end lost 7 bases, the J end lost 7 bases, and 20 bases lay between the germline ends. The variable domain in full, with the rest retrieved from reference TRBV7-8 and TRBJ2-1, is GAGVSQSPRYKVAKRGQDVALRCDPISGHVSLFWYQQALGQGPEFLTYFQNEAQLDKSGLPSDRFFAERPEGSVSTLKIQRTQQEDSAVYLCASTPQRADGNEQFFGPGTRLTVL.

The chain recombines TRBV6-1 with TRBJ2-3, with unresolved D. Trimming took off 5 bases at V and 6 bases at J, with 9 bases between the two ends. In germline, CDR1 is MNHNS, CDR2 SASEGT. This CDR3 has 12 residues. CDR3 bases: TGTGCCAGCAGTTCGACACGGGATACGCAGTATTTT. Translation gives CASSSTRDTQYF.

The V and J genes are TRBV7-2 and TRBJ1-5; unclear D gene. V lost 1 base to trimming and J lost 6 bases, with 4 bases between them. Per germline, CDR1 SGHTA and CDR2 FQGNSA. The length of the CDR3 is 12 residues. DNA of the CDR3: TGTGCCAGCAGCTTAGGGAGTCAGCCCCAGCATTTT. It encodes CASSLGSQPQHF.

The chain couples TRBV2 to TRBJ1-2; no reliable D call. Germline assignment: CDR1 SNHLY and CDR2 FYNNEI. This CDR3 is 12 amino acids long. Trimming removed 5 bases at V and 0 bases at J, with 4 bases between. In nucleotides, the CDR3 is TGTGCCAGCAGTAGGACTAACTATGGCTACACCTTC. Its translation is CASSRTNYGYTF.

Notes on this clone: The sample carries other DNA sequences with the same CDR3. The rearrangement joins TRBV7-3 to TRBJ2-3; weak D call: TRBD2 (6 bases). Germline V gene sequence: CDR1 SGHTA, CDR2 FQGTGA. The V and J ends lost 3 bases and 2 bases respectively, with 9 bases between them. This CDR3 is built from 14 residues. The CDR3 here is CASSFSGPTDTQYF. The CDR3 region has the DNA TGTGCCAGCAGCTTTAGCGGCCCCACAGATACGCAGTATTTT.

This clone was counted between two and nine times. Additional DNA sequences in this sample encode the identical CDR3. CDR3 amino acids: CASSSTGDGYTF. The CDR3 DNA sequence: TGTGCCAGCAGCTCAACAGGGGATGGCTACACCTTC. This sequence joins TRBV7-9 and TRBJ1-2, with 7 positions matching TRBD1. There are 12 residues in the CDR3. J lost 6 bases, V lost 4 bases, and 2 bases had no gene match. CDR1 SEHNR and CDR2 FQNEAQ come from the germline V gene (reference sequence).

The chain recombines TRBV18 with TRBJ1-1; D gene ambiguous. The CDR3 loop spans 13 amino acids. The germline CDR1 and CDR2 sequences are KGHSH and LQKENI. Trimming took 2 bases from V and 6 from J, leaving 10 bases between them. This CDR3 reads CASSPAPGPEAFF. CDR3 nucleotide sequence: TGTGCCAGCTCACCAGCCCCCGGGCCTGAAGCTTTCTTT. The whole variable domain, remainder taken from reference TRBV18 and TRBJ1-1, is NAGVMQNPRHLVRRRGQEARLRCSPMKGHSHVYWYRQLPEEGLKFMVYLQKENIIDESGMPKERFSAEFPKEGPSILRIQQVVRGDSAAYFCASSPAPGPEAFFGQGTRLTVV.

This clone was recorded many times. The CDR3 DNA sequence: TGTGCCAGCAGCTGGGCCTTCCCGGGCAACACTGAAGCTTTCTTT. Translation gives CASSWAFPGNTEAFF. This chain connects TRBV5-6 to TRBJ1-1; D remains ambiguous. The germline V gene encodes CDR1 SGHDT and CDR2 YYEEEE. There are 15 residues in the CDR3. Trimming cost V 3 bases and J 2 bases, with 14 bases left between them.

The genes are TRBV5-4 and TRBJ2-7; 7 nucleotides match TRBD1. CDR3 length equals 14 residues. The J segment lost 3 bases and the V segment lost 3 bases, leaving 6 bases of the junction unmatched. CDR1 is SGHNT, CDR2 YYREEE, per germline (reference sequence). The CDR3 sequence: CASSSPGQSYEQYF. The CDR3 DNA reads TGTGCCAGCAGCTCACCGGGACAGAGCTACGAGCAGTACTTC.

This clone was found once. The chain links TRBV27 to TRBJ2-7; the D gene is possibly TRBD1 (5 bases). V was pared by 0 bases and J by 5 bases, with 14 bases between. CDR3 size: 15 residues. Per the germline V gene, CDR1 is MNHEY and CDR2 is SMNVEV (reference sequence). This chain's CDR3 is CASSLSQGMWDEQYF. In DNA form, the CDR3 reads TGTGCCAGCAGTTTATCGCAGGGAATGTGGGACGAGCAGTACTTC.